Sequencing of this T cell receptor beta chain was carried out in a study of cytomegalovirus exposure and HLA in healthy donors (TCRdb year 2017). Study-level background: An earlier analysis of approximately 600 of the donors reported approximately 270 Gb of sequence data and approximately 110 million unique TCR beta sequences from 150 million to 200 million T cells. To study patterns of TCR occurrence, a later analysis re-analyzed previously published TCR beta repertoires from around 670 donors and added high-resolution HLA genotyping. In addition to the first cohort of roughly 670 subjects, a separate validation cohort of 130 or so different subjects was used. To decide whether each TCR beta V gene segment behaved as functional or pseudogenic, an earlier analysis of some 600 of the donors relied on high-throughput TCR beta sequencing. The study combined high-throughput TCR immunosequencing, statistical association of individual TCRs with disease status, and machine learning to predict cytomegalovirus infection status. Around 330 gigabases of sequencing data and approximately 91 million unique TCR sequences made up an early release that covered under 750 HLA-typed donors. In the later analysis, no new phenotypic data were used to find candidate immune exposures; instead, reliance was placed on TCR beta sequences and their occurrence across donors. Among about 370 genotyped donors of the cohort, an average of around 250,000 unique TCR beta nucleotide sequences was sequenced per donor, of which roughly 17% were non-productive. Because of strong linkage in the cohort, roughly five DR-DQ haplotypes were treated as single units for association and clustering. Typing coverage differed by locus: A, B, C, DRB1 and DQB1 were typed in roughly 620-640 donors, DQA1 in about 500, DPA1 in 600 to 610, and DPB1 in just under 490. The study aimed to test whether cataloging public T cell receptors could reveal signatures of past pathogen exposure. HLA typing included class I and class II loci at four-digit resolution. Donor age, sex, ethnicity and CMV serostatus were compiled alongside the repertoire data. The genetic ancestry cluster associated with self-reported Caucasian donors included about four fifths of the roughly 380 genotyped donors. In a later genetic analysis, genome-wide SNP genotypes for about three fifths of the roughly 670 donors were used, and that subset was treated as a discovery cohort. All discovery cohort repertoires had been generated using a single sequencing platform. The study profiled the T cell repertoires of fewer than 850 subjects by immunosequencing and related them to cytomegalovirus serostatus.

The receptor library was made with the immunoSEQ multiplex PCR assay. For the multiplex PCR, a mixture combining 60 forward primers for TCR Vbeta segments and 13 reverse primers for TCR Jbeta segments was used. Amplification of the CDR3 region of rearranged TCR beta genes was performed with a multiplex PCR assay on genomic DNA. On the Illumina HiSeq System, the amplified TCR beta libraries were sequenced as 87-base-pair reads. In the original analysis: Across the 670 or so repertoires, a later analysis counted 75 million to 90 million unique TCR beta chains, 9.5 million to 12 million of which were shared by at least two donors. To remove PCR and sequencing errors, raw reads were error-corrected and collapsed into unique sequences using a nearest-neighbor algorithm that merged closely related sequences. To assign V, D and J gene segments, CDR3 sequences were aligned to IMGT reference sequences. For a sequence to be retained, a match of at least six nucleotides was required to both a V gene segment and a J gene segment. A rearrangement was called productive if the CDR3 had no stop codons and remained in frame with V and J, and every other rearrangement was called non-productive. Following IMGT convention, CDR3 was defined as the stretch from the second conserved V-encoded cysteine to the conserved J-encoded phenylalanine. The earlier analysis of about 590 of the donors excluded sequences that lacked an unambiguous match to a single V gene segment. An earlier analysis of some 610 of the donors called V segments functional above 56.7% productive rearrangements and segregating when the between-donor standard deviation exceeded 5%. A statistical classification framework was developed to diagnose cytomegalovirus status using the catalog of TCR beta chain sequences. V and J gene assignment, in a later analysis, came from comparing TCR nucleotide sequences with IMGT/GENE-DB human TR gene sequences. Using the TCRdist pipeline, a later analysis assigned CDR3 sequences along with most-parsimonious VDJ recombination scenarios. In a later analysis, each TCR beta chain was defined by its CDR3 amino acid sequence together with its V-gene family, and reads lacking a unique V-gene family were excluded. As a way to deal with suspected cross-contamination and a sequencing artifact, a later analysis dropped 450 to 600 nucleotide sequences that were highly shared and had low generation probability. In a later analysis, a clonal expansion index for each public chain was calculated from normalized within-repertoire ranks of inferred template counts. In a later analysis, generation probabilities were computed using a VDJ recombination model fitted to out-of-frame rearrangements, and the results were checked against IGoR. A later analysis scored TCR-TCR, TCR-HLA and TCR-CMV co-occurrence with hypergeometric tests, applying a repertoire-size bias correction to TCR pairs. To estimate false discovery rates, a later analysis permuted the HLA or CMV assignments 20 times. In a later analysis, co-occurring TCRs were grouped with DBSCAN, and TCRdist sequence similarity was added when clustering was performed within HLA-allele-positive subsets. For co-occurrence clustering, repertoires with fewer than 30,000 or more than 120,000 public chains were excluded, along with about five repertoires with anomalous nucleotide sharing. Entries here come from immuneACCESS through TCRdb and include only in-frame sequences with V and J called. Some clones fail to appear in such tables; in the studies checked, an unresolved V gene covers under half of the shortfall, and the cause of the remainder is unknown. V and J calls and clone size are given by that table; D and trimming were obtained from the DNA. This sample is represented by some 100,000 clones; around 73% of them were singletons. Clones ranked in the top ten supply roughly 8% of the sample.

Remarks on this clone: Its target antigen remains unknown. No qualities accompany the bases; no much larger clone lies one base away.

Points the paper makes about the study in general: The classifier was reported to diagnose cytomegalovirus status with high specificity and sensitivity in both the original cohort and the validation cohort. Most TCR sequences were seen in very few donors, while some public TCRs were found in many individuals. A few of the identified cytomegalovirus-associated TCR beta chains were confirmed in vitro to be specific for cytomegalovirus antigens. Correlated functional status among segregating V segments might reflect linkage disequilibrium, but an unknown experimental factor could not be ruled out. According to a later analysis, most CMV-associated TCR beta chains appeared to be HLA-restricted, and the HLA associations seemed to be driven largely by CMV exposure. Compared with equally common non-associated chains, HLA-associated TCR beta chains in a later analysis were more clonally expanded and had lower generation probabilities. CMV serostatus was the only immune exposure information available for the cohort. In an earlier analysis of approximately 590 of the donors, most TCR beta V segments appeared in productive rearrangements about 87% or about 30% of the time, broadly matching IMGT annotations. The authors suggested that the approach could potentially be generalized to other disease states and immunological phenotypes. The study listed 150 to 200 TCR beta chains as associated with cytomegalovirus. A later analysis associated about 17,000 TCR beta sequences with specific HLA alleles at a false discovery rate of 0.05. A further reported finding was that TCR beta sequences accurately predicted the HLA-A and HLA-B alleles for most subjects in the first cohort. In a later genetic analysis, fewer N-insertions in productive TCRs were reported among donors in an Asian-associated ancestry cluster than the 666-donor mean. HLA typing was unavailable for some donors at each locus, so association tests used only the typed subset. According to a later analysis, parvovirus B19, influenza, CMV and Epstein-Barr virus appeared linked to several top co-occurrence clusters. A later analysis found that TCR association rates varied across HLA loci, with DRB1 alleles showing the most associated TCRs and HLA-C alleles the fewest. When HLA alleles, especially DR and DQ, strongly co-occurred, TCR associations were difficult to assign to individual alleles. The 87-base-pair reads could not distinguish some IMGT-functional V segments, including TRBV6-2 and TRBV6-3, so those segments were excluded. A cluster of highly shared sequence variants was judged likely to be a technical artifact of the sequencing pipeline. In a later genetic analysis, a missense DCLRE1C variant was associated with V-gene and J-gene trimming of TCR beta chains, and the association was replicated in an independent cohort. Because counts were too low, about 15 rarely observed V segments, including chromosome 9 orphons, were left out of the earlier analysis of 500 to 650 of the donors. The presence/absence analyses assumed that sequencing depth was roughly uniform across donors, and that assumption may not be true. This cohort had only TCR beta chains sequenced, and the lack of alpha or paired-chain data limited which features could be detected.

Spanning cysteine to phenylalanine, the CDR3 consists of 15 amino acids. Only the CDR3 portion is preserved as DNA: 45 bases, with reading frame beginning at the first base. Trimming takes 1 base off V and 4 bases off J; junction bases not matched to a gene: 4. The germline V gene (reference sequence) provides CDR1 SEHNR and CDR2 FQNEAQ. The cohort consisted of approximately 670 healthy bone marrow donors. Cohort members were all nominally healthy when sampled, although unrecorded immune exposures were likely present. The donor was CMV seronegative and was included in the group of 352 seronegative cohort members. Each donor provided a peripheral blood sample, and peripheral blood mononuclear cells were used for TCR beta sequencing. Genomic DNA extraction from the blood cell samples was performed with the Qiagen DNeasy Blood Extraction Kit.

This clonotype was obtained from a man in his forties or fifties in good health and CMV-seronegative. Rearrangement joined TRBV7-9 to TRBJ2-5; 9 bases in the junction line up with TRBD1. Sequenced: PBMCs. The CDR3 protein: CASSLGTGGLETQYF. In nucleotide form, the sequence is TGTGCCAGCAGCTTAGGAACAGGGGGCCTAGAGACCCAGTACTTC.